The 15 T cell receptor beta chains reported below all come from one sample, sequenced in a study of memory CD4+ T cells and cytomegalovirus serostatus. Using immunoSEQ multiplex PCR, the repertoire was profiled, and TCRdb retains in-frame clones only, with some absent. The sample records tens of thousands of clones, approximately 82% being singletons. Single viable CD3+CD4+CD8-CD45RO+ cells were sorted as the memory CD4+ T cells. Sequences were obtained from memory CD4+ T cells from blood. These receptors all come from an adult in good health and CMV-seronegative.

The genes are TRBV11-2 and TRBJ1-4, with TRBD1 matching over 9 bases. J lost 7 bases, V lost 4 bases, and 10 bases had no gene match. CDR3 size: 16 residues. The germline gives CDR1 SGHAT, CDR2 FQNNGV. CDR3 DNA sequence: TGTGCCAGCAGCTATACAACAGGGGGCCTTGGTGAAAAACTGTTTTTT. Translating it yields CASSYTTGGLGEKLFF.

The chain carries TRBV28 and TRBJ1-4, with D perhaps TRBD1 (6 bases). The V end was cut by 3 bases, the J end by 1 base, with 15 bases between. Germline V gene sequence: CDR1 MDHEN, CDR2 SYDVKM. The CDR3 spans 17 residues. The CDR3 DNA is TGTGCCAGCAGTTTGGTTACAGGGAGGCGAACTAATGAAAAACTGTTTTTT. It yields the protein CASSLVTGRRTNEKLFF.

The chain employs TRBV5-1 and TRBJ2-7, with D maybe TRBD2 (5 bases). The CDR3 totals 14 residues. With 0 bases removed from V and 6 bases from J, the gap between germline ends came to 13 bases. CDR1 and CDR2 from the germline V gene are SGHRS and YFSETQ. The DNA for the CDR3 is TGCGCCAGCAGCTTGGAGAGGGAATCCAGCGAGCAGTACTTC. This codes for CASSLERESSEQYF.

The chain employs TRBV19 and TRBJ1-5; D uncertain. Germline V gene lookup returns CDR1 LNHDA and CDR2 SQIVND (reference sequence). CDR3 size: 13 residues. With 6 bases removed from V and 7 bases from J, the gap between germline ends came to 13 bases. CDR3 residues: CASSSTKVQPQHF. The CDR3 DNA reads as TGTGCCAGTAGCAGTACCAAGGTGCAGCCCCAGCATTTT.

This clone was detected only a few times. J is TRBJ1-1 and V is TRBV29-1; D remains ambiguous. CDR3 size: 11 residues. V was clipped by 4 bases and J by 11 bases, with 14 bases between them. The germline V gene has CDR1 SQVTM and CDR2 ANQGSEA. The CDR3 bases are TGCAGCGTTGTAGCGGGTGGTCGGGCTTTCTTT. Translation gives CSVVAGGRAFF.

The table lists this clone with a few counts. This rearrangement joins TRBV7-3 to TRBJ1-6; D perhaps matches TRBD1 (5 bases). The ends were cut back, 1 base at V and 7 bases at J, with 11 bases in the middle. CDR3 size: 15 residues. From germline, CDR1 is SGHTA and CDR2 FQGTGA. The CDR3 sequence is CASSLMPRDNSPLHF. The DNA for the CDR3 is TGTGCCAGCAGCTTAATGCCCAGGGACAATTCACCCCTCCACTTT. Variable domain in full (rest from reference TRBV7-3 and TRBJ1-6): GAGVSQTPSNKVTEKGKYVELRCDPISGHTALYWYRQSLGQGPEFLIYFQGTGAADDSGLPNDRFFAVRPEGSVSTLKIQRTERGDSAVYLCASSLMPRDNSPLHFGNGTRLTVT.

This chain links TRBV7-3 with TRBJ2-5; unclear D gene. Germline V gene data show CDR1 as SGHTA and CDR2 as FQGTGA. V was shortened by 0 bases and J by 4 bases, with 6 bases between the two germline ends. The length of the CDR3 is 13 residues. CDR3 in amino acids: CASSLTGLETQYF. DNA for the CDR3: TGTGCCAGCAGCTTAACTGGGTTAGAGACCCAGTACTTC.

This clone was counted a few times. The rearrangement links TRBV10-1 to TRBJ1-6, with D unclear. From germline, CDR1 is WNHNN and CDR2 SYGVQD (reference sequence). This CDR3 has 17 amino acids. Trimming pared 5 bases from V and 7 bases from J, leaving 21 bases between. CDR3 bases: TGCGCCAGCAGTCCCCCTGTTTACTTCCTGGAAAATTCACCCCTCCACTTT. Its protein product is CASSPPVYFLENSPLHF.

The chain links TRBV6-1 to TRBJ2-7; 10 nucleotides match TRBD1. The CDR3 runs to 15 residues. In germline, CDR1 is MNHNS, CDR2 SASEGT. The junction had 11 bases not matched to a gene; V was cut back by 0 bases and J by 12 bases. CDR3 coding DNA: TGTGCCAGCAGTGAAGCGCTGGGACAGGGGCTGTGGGCGTACTTC. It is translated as CASSEALGQGLWAYF.

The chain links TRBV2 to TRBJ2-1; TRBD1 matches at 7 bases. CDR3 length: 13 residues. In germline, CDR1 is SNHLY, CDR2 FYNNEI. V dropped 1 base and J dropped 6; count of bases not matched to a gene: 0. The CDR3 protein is CASSEDRGNEQFF. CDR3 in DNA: TGTGCCAGCAGTGAAGACAGGGGCAATGAGCAGTTCTTC.

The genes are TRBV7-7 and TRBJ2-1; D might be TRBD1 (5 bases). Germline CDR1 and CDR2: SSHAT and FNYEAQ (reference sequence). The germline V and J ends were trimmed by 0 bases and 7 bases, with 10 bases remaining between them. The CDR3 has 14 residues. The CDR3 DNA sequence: TGTGCCAGCAGCTTAGCAGCAGGGTCAAATGAGCAGTTCTTC. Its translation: CASSLAAGSNEQFF.

The CDR3 sequence: CASSRGAQYSNQPQHF. CDR3 coding DNA: TGTGCCAGCAGCCGGGGGGCCCAATATAGCAATCAGCCCCAGCATTTT. This chain uses TRBV4-2 with TRBJ1-5; maybe TRBD1 (6 bases). With 4 bases removed from V and 0 bases from J, the gap between germline ends came to 13 bases. This CDR3 comprises 16 residues. Germline-derived CDR1 and CDR2 are LGHNA and YNFKEQ.

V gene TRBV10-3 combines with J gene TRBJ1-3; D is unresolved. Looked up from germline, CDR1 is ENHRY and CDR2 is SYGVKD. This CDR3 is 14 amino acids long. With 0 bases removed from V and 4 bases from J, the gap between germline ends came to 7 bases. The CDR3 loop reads CAISESAYGNTIYF. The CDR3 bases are TGTGCCATCAGTGAGTCCGCTTACGGAAACACCATATATTTT.

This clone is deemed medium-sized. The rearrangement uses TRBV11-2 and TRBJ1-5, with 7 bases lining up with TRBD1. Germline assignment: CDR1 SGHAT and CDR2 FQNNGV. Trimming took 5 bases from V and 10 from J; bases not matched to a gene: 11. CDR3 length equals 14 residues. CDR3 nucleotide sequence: TGTGCCAGCAGCCCGGAGGGGGCCCATCGACCCCAGCATTTT. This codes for CASSPEGAHRPQHF.

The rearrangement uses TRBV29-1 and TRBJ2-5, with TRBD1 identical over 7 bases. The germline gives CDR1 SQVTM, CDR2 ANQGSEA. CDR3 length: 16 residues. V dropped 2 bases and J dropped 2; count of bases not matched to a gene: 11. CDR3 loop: CSVERGLDRAQETQYF. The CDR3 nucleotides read TGCAGCGTTGAAAGGGGGCTCGACAGGGCTCAAGAGACCCAGTACTTC. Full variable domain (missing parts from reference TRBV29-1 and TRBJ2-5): SAVISQKPSRDICQRGTSLTIQCQVDSQVTMMFWYRQQPGQSLTLIATANQGSEATYESGFVIDKFPISRPNLTFSTLTVSNMSPEDSSIYLCSVERGLDRAQETQYFGPGTRLLVL.